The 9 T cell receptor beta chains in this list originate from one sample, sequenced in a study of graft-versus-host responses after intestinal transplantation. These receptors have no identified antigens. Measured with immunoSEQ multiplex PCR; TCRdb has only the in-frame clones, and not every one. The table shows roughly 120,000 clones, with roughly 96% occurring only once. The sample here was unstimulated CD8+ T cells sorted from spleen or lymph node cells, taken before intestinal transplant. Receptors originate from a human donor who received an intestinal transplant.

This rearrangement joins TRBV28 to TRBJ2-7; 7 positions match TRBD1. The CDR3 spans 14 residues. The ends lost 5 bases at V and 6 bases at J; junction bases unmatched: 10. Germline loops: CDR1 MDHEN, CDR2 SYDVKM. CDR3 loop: CASSINRGSGEQYF. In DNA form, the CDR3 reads TGTGCCAGCAGTATAAACAGGGGATCGGGCGAGCAGTACTTC.

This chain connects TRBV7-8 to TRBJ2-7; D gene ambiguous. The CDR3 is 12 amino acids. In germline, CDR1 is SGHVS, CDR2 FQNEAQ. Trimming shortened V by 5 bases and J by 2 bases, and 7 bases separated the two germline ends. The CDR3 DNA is TGTGCCAGCAGCGACGGTACCTACGAGCAGTACTTC. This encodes CASSDGTYEQYF.

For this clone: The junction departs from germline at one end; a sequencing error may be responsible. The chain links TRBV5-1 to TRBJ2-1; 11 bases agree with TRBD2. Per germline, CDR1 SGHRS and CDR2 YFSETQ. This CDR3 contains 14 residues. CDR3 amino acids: CASTLRTSGSEQFF. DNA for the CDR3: TGCGCCAGCACCTTGAGGACTAGCGGGTCAGAGCAGTTCTTC.

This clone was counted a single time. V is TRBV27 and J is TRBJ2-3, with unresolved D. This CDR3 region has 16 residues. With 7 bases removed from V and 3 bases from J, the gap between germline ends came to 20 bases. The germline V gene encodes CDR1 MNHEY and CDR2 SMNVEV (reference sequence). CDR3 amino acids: CASTPKGPALTDTQYF. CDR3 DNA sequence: TGTGCCAGCACCCCAAAGGGCCCCGCGTTGACAGATACGCAGTATTTT.

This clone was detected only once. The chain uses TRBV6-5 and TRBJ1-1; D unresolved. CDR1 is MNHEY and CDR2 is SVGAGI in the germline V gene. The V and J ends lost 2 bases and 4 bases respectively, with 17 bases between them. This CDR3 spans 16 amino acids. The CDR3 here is CASSYHRRAKGTEAFF. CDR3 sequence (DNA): TGTGCCAGCAGTTACCACCGCCGGGCCAAAGGCACTGAAGCTTTCTTT.

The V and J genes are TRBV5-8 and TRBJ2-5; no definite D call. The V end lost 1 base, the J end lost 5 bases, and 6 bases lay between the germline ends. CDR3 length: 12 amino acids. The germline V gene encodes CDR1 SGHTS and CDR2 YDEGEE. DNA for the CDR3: TGTGCCAGCAGCTTGTGGTCCGAGACCCAGTACTTC. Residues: CASSLWSETQYF.

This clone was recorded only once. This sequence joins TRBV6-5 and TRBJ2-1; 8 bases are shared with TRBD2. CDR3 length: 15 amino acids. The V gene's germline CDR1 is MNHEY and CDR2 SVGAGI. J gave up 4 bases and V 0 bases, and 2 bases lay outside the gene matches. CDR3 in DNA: TGTGCCAGCAGTTACTCAACGGGAGGGTACAATGAGCAGTTCTTC. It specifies CASSYSTGGYNEQFF.

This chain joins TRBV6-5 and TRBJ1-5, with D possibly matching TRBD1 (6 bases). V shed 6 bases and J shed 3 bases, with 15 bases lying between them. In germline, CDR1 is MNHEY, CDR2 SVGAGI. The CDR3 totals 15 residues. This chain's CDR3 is CASSLTGPYNQPQHF. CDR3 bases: TGTGCCAGCAGCCTTACAGGGCCTTACAATCAGCCCCAGCATTTT.

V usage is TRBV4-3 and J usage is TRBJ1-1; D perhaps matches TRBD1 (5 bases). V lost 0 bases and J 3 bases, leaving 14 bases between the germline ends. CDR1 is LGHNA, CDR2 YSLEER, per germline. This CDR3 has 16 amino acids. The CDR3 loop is CASSQEVEGFYTEAFF. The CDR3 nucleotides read TGCGCCAGCAGCCAAGAAGTGGAGGGGTTTTACACTGAAGCTTTCTTT.